This TCR beta chain was recovered during a study of shared clonotypes between healthy human individuals (TCRdb year 2020). About the investigation overall: Three men and a couple of women, aged 18 to 49 years, made up the cohort. Each donor's leukapheresis produced roughly between roughly 0.85 and 10 billion PBMCs. To estimate repertoire size and how much clonotypes are shared between individuals, the study performed deep sequencing of blood TCR repertoires from a few healthy adults. For each donor, CD4 naive and CD4 memory were each given three plates, CD8 naive was given two plates, and CD8 memory was given one plate. To increase sequencing depth and limit assay-specific biases, TCR repertoire library preparation and sequencing were carried out by different laboratories using diverse techniques.

V loses 5 bases, J loses 3 bases, and the germline ends lie 14 bases apart. Reading from cysteine to phenylalanine, the CDR3 counts 14 amino acids. Only the CDR3 DNA stays, 42 bases, in frame from base 1. According to the germline V gene (reference sequence), CDR1 reads MNHEY and CDR2 reads SMNVEV. For the CD8 naive samples, CD45RO-negative cells were positively selected for CCR7, yielding a CD45RA+CCR7+ population from which TemRA cells were excluded. Donors were healthy HIV-negative adults with no recently reported acute infections or vaccinations. Only Caucasian adults living in Nashville, Tennessee, USA were represented among the donors. Blood was collected by leukapheresis, and PBMCs were isolated by Ficoll-Histopaque density gradient centrifugation and then cryopreserved in liquid nitrogen vapor phase. Analytical flow cytometry was used to check the purity and quantity of every magnetically sorted T cell population. Genomic DNA was isolated from every sorted fraction and measured by UV absorbance on a Nanodrop 2000c.

Findings and caveats that apply to the study as a whole: Sampling was restricted to blood, and TCR repertoires in tissues likely differ from the TCR repertoires found in blood. Naive subsets generally had larger estimated clonotype richness than memory subsets did. Incomplete sequencing was indicated by rarefaction of sorted-subset datasets, despite the large sequencing depth. Based on pairwise subsampling, the degree of clonotype sharing among donors was expected to be affected by sequencing depth. The small number of donors limited the genetic and exposure-history diversity represented. When several donors were compared, the shared fraction of clonotypes was 5% to 6.5% for naive CD4, more than 3% for naive CD8, 2% to 2.5% for memory CD4, and 0.35% to 0.4% for memory CD8. Clonotypes shared by all four sorted-subset donors showed higher generation probabilities than non-shared clonotypes.

On this clone: Its specific antigen is unknown. Base qualities are not at hand, and no much larger clone is one base apart.

Using the deep immunoSEQ assay, TCR CDR3 regions were amplified from genomic DNA by multiplex PCR. Genomic DNA extracted from each cell subset was distributed evenly over all wells of several immunoSEQ 96-well plates, and each plate served as one replicate. For sorted subsets, 200 ng of genomic DNA, equivalent to some 30,000 T cell genomes, went into each replicate PCR. Purified libraries were quantified with a Qubit 3.0 fluorometer, sized on a Bioanalyzer 2100, and re-quantified with the KAPA Library Quantification kit. Every immunoSEQ 96-well plate was sequenced on a separate single-read 150-cycle Illumina NextSeq 550 flow cell. Concerning the study's data processing: Because the immunoSEQ output held only junctional sequences and lacked quality scores, the filtering could not match the filtering applied to full-length reads. To assign V/J genes and CDR3, sequences were annotated against IMGT germline references using PyIR, a Python wrapper for IgBLAST v1.9. Reads with weak V/J assignments (E-value above 1e-6), missing CDR3, stop codons, out-of-frame junctions, or ambiguous translated residues were removed. V3J clonotypes were defined by identical inferred V gene, J gene, and CDR3 amino acid sequence. Percentage overlap between repertoires was calculated by dividing the number of shared unique clonotypes by the size of the smaller repertoire. RTK rarefaction, the Chao1 estimator, and Recon v2.1 estimates of unobserved clonotypes were used to assess repertoire richness. For all TCRbeta clonotypes obtained by the gDNA method from a few donors, generation probabilities were computed with OLGA. TCRdb provides this immuneACCESS table in a form limited to in-frame rearrangements. Some clones are lacking; in checked studies, under half of them reflect an unresolved V gene, and why the rest are absent is not known. V and J calls and clone size are those listed in that table; D and trimming were worked out from the DNA. The sample data list some 2.1 million clones, and approximately 92% of these were observed just once. The ten largest make up under 2% of the sample.

Recombination connected TRBV27 to TRBJ2-7; D gene: possibly TRBD1, on 6 matching bases. Source material: naive CD8+ T cells from PBMCs. The intended sense of this specimen's cell subset or site label: CD45RA+CCR7+. This clonotype was obtained from a man aged 18 to 29 in good health. Some clones in this sample may be carry-over from other donors' samples. The sequence in DNA is TGTGCCAGCAGTACCCACAGGGCCCTCTACGAGCAGTACTTC. The translation is CASSTHRALYEQYF.